This TCR beta chain was sequenced for a study of T cells in Graves' hyperthyroidism and ophthalmopathy. This clonotype showed up many times. Patients were excluded because of uncontrolled infection, other autoimmune disease, pregnancy or lactation. TCR beta CDR3 regions were amplified from RNA. First-round RT-PCR targeting the TCR CDR3 was performed with the HTBI primer set. TCRdb itself ran the multiplex PCR reads through MiXCR, one entry per CDR3 protein. This sample carries about 400,000 distinct CDR3 sequences, 15% to 18% of them seen once, and the ten largest clones take 25% to 35%. Trimming cost V 1 base and J 10 bases, with 8 bases left between them. The length of the CDR3 is 12 residues. Per germline, CDR1 LGHNT and CDR2 FRNRAP.

The sample taken for sequencing was blood. This sequence originates from a woman aged 18-35 years with Graves' hyperthyroidism that later progressed to Graves' ophthalmopathy. The gene calls are TRBV12-5 and TRBJ2-1, with D maybe TRBD2 (5 bases). In DNA form, the CDR3 reads TGTGCTAGTGGTTTGGACCGCGGGGAGCAGTTCTTC. This gives the protein CASGLDRGEQFF.